This TCR beta chain is from a study of T-cell memory formation after mild COVID-19. TCRdb ran MiXCR on the 5' RACE reads and lists one entry per CDR3 protein. The data show some 48,000 distinct CDR3 sequences, around 12% seen once. Sample: PBMCs or a T cell subset sorted from them (not recorded which). The TCR originated in a man aged 18 to 30 who had mild COVID-19 (a few samples of this study predate the infection). Cell type and time point are not known.

The CDR3 DNA follows: TGTGCCAGCAGCCTCGTAAAGCCAGGCTATGGCTACACCTTC. This sequence encodes CASSLVKPGYGYTF. V and J are TRBV7-2 and TRBJ1-2, with D unclear. Germline loops: CDR1 SGHTA, CDR2 FQGNSA. V dropped 5 bases and J dropped 4 bases, with 14 bases sitting between them. This CDR3 has 14 amino acids.